Below are 20 T cell receptor beta chains sequenced from a single sample in a study of T cells after yellow fever vaccination. TCRdb used MiXCR to reprocess the 5' RACE reads, holding one entry per CDR3 protein. Of about 200,000 distinct CDR3 sequences in the sample, approximately 3% were seen once. The material sequenced was CD4+ T cells sorted from PBMCs, taken 10 days after the yellow fever booster vaccination. These receptors were collected from a man in his late teens or twenties who received the YFV17D yellow fever vaccine.

The rearrangement links TRBV5-4 to TRBJ2-7; 12 bases align to TRBD2. The V gene's germline CDR1 is SGHNT and CDR2 YYREEE (reference sequence). CDR3 size: 15 residues. J was trimmed by 4 bases and V by 3 bases; bases with no gene match: 5. The CDR3 spells CASSSTSGGPYEQYF. In nucleotides, the CDR3 is TGTGCCAGCAGCTCGACTAGCGGGGGACCATACGAGCAGTACTTC.

This CDR3 reads CASSPSRQGATGELFF. The CDR3 nucleotides are TGTGCCAGCTCACCATCGAGACAGGGGGCTACCGGGGAGCTGTTTTTT. This chain connects TRBV18 to TRBJ2-2; 10 positions agree with TRBD1. The length of the CDR3 is 16 residues. Trimming cost V 2 bases and J 5 bases; bases outside gene matches: 5. Germline values: CDR1 KGHSH, CDR2 LQKENI.

There are many counts of this clonotype. The chain couples TRBV7-2 to TRBJ2-2, with D uncertain. CDR3 length: 14 residues. Germline V gene lookup returns CDR1 SGHTA and CDR2 FQGNSA. V was trimmed by 5 bases and J by 4 bases, leaving 11 bases between them. The CDR3 here is CASSQSRSTGELFF. The DNA for the CDR3 is TGTGCCAGCAGCCAGTCTAGGAGCACCGGGGAGCTGTTTTTT.

This chain links TRBV6-2 or TRBV6-3 with TRBJ2-7, with TRBD1 matching over 8 bases. Trimming at V came to 2 bases and at J to 6 bases, leaving 3 bases not matched to a gene. From germline, CDR1 is MNHEY and CDR2 SVGEGT. The CDR3 extends over 13 amino acids. CDR3 loop: CASSYVDRAEQYV. CDR3 sequence (DNA): TGTGCCAGCAGTTACGTGGACAGGGCCGAGCAGTACGTC.

This clonotype was counted ten times or more. The V gene is TRBV20-1, the J gene TRBJ1-6, with D hard to call. This CDR3 has 14 residues. Germline V gives CDR1 DFQATT, CDR2 SNEGSKA (reference sequence). In DNA, the CDR3 is TGCGGCACGGCCGGTCTGGTTGCAAATTCACCCCTCCACTTT. Amino acids: CGTAGLVANSPLHF.

The V and J genes are TRBV4-2 and TRBJ2-7; 7 bases are shared with TRBD2. Trimming cost V 4 bases and J 2 bases; bases outside gene matches: 8. The CDR3 length is 15 residues. Germline V lookup: CDR1 LGHNA, CDR2 YNFKEQ. The CDR3 DNA reads as TGTGCCAGCAGCCCCCGTCTGGGAGGGCCCTACGAGCAGTACTTC. Translated: CASSPRLGGPYEQYF.

V usage is TRBV7-6 and J usage is TRBJ2-5; 8 bases fit TRBD1. With 6 bases clipped from V and 5 bases from J, the junction kept 8 bases outside the gene matches. Germline V gene data show CDR1 as SGHVS and CDR2 as FNYEAQ. This CDR3 is 14 amino acids long. CDR3 nucleotide sequence: TGTGCCAGCAGTTCAGGGGGCTTTTGGGAGACCCAGTACTTC. Amino acid sequence: CASSSGGFWETQYF.

This clonotype was detected many times. The V gene is TRBV12-3 or TRBV12-4, the J gene TRBJ1-4, with unresolved D. The CDR3 contains 15 residues. Deletions cut 3 bases from V and 6 bases from J, with 14 bases between. The CDR3 DNA reads TGTGCCAGCAGTTTTACGGGTTTCGGAGATGAAAAACTGTTTTTT. It translates to CASSFTGFGDEKLFF.

The chain recombines TRBV5-1 with TRBJ1-1; weak D call: TRBD1 (5 bases). This CDR3 spans 13 amino acids. V shed 0 bases and J shed 12 bases, with 15 bases lying between them. Germline lookup yields CDR1 SGHRS and CDR2 YFSETQ. In nucleotides, the CDR3 is TGCGCCAGCAGCTTGGGCGACAGATCGGGAACTTTCTTT. As protein: CASSLGDRSGTFF.

This clonotype showed up many times. The chain joins TRBV28 to TRBJ2-1; D ambiguous. This CDR3 is built from 15 residues. V was cut by 2 bases and J by 2 bases, with 10 bases left in between. Germline lookup yields CDR1 MDHEN and CDR2 SYDVKM. CDR3 bases: TGTGCCAGCAGTTTAGCTAGTAATCCCTACAATGAGCAGTTCTTC. Encoded protein: CASSLASNPYNEQFF.

This clonotype has at least ten counts. The V call is TRBV18, the J call TRBJ2-3, with D possibly TRBD1 on 5 matching bases. Germline-derived CDR1 and CDR2 are KGHSH and LQKENI. The germline V and J ends were trimmed by 0 bases and 0 bases, with 13 bases remaining between them. The CDR3 totals 17 residues. The CDR3 coding sequence is TGTGCCAGCTCACCACCTACAGGAATCCATAGCACAGATACGCAGTATTTT. Translation gives CASSPPTGIHSTDTQYF.

The sample holds many counts of this clonotype. The CDR3 is CASSRADGYEQYF. The CDR3 bases are TGCGCCAGCAGCCGGGCGGATGGCTACGAGCAGTACTTC. V usage is TRBV5-1 and J usage is TRBJ2-7; D uncertain. The CDR3 runs 13 residues. V gave up 4 bases and J gave up 3 bases, with 11 bases separating them. Germline CDR1 and CDR2: SGHRS and YFSETQ.

In this sample, this clonotype turned up a few times. V is TRBV6-4 and J is TRBJ1-2; 8 positions match TRBD1. The length of the CDR3 is 15 residues. V gave up 5 bases and J gave up 4 bases; unmatched junction bases: 9. Germline CDR1 and CDR2: MRHNA and SNTAGT. The CDR3 protein is CASSPQGTGIYGYTF. CDR3 coding DNA: TGTGCCAGCAGTCCTCAGGGGACAGGCATCTATGGCTACACCTTC.

The chain joins TRBV9 to TRBJ1-6, with D hard to call. V was clipped by 6 bases and J by 0 bases, with 7 bases between them. CDR1 and CDR2 from the germline V gene are SGDLS and YYNGEE. This CDR3 comprises 14 residues. The CDR3 DNA is TGTGCCAGCAACGGGAGCTCCTATAATTCACCCCTCCACTTT. It yields the protein CASNGSSYNSPLHF.

This clonotype was recorded only once. One base away lies a much larger clone, so this may be a sequencing read error. The chain uses TRBV5-5 and TRBJ1-2, with D unclear. Per the germline V gene, CDR1 is SGHKS and CDR2 is YYEKEE (reference sequence). The CDR3 is made up of 12 amino acids. The CDR3 here is CGSSYSERGYTF. DNA of the CDR3: TGTGGCAGCAGCTACTCCGAACGGGGCTACACCTTC.

A few counts support this clonotype. The chain carries TRBV29-1 and TRBJ1-1; D not resolved. V lost 5 bases, J lost 0 bases, and 10 bases lay in between. The CDR3 totals 13 residues. Germline V gene data show CDR1 as SQVTM and CDR2 as ANQGSEA. CDR3 in amino acids: CSVPENLNTEAFF. CDR3 sequence (DNA): TGCAGCGTTCCAGAGAATTTGAACACTGAAGCTTTCTTT. The full variable domain, in which reference TRBV29-1 and TRBJ1-1 provide the parts outside the CDR3, is SAVISQKPSRDICQRGTSLTIQCQVDSQVTMMFWYRQQPGQSLTLIATANQGSEATYESGFVIDKFPISRPNLTFSTLTVSNMSPEDSSIYLCSVPENLNTEAFFGQGTRLTVV.

This clonotype was seen many times. The J gene is TRBJ2-3, the V gene TRBV20-1, with D unclear. CDR3 length equals 13 residues. V was clipped by 5 bases and J by 8 bases, with 17 bases between them. The germline V gene has CDR1 DFQATT and CDR2 SNEGSKA (reference sequence). CDR3 nucleotide sequence: TGCAGTGCTCCTCGGCCCCCTGCTGTTACGCAGTATTTT. Amino acids: CSAPRPPAVTQYF.

There are many counts of this clonotype. The rearrangement links TRBV5-1 to TRBJ1-3, with D possibly matching TRBD1 (6 bases). This CDR3 region has 14 residues. Germline loops: CDR1 SGHRS, CDR2 YFSETQ. Trimming cost V 3 bases and J 2 bases, with 9 bases left between them. CDR3 amino acids: CASSWWGPGNTIYF. CDR3 nucleotide sequence: TGCGCCAGCAGCTGGTGGGGGCCTGGAAACACCATATATTTT.

V gene TRBV5-1 combines with J gene TRBJ2-1, with D possibly being TRBD1 or TRBD2 (5 bases each). V was shortened by 3 bases and J by 8 bases, with 21 bases between the two germline ends. The CDR3 spans 16 residues. Germline V lookup: CDR1 SGHRS, CDR2 YFSETQ. The CDR3 region is CASSSRDGQQLDEQFF. Here the CDR3 DNA reads TGCGCCAGCAGCTCCAGGGACGGACAACAGCTTGATGAGCAGTTCTTC.

This clonotype was recorded many times. The chain uses TRBV24-1 and TRBJ2-1; the D gene is possibly TRBD1 (6 bases). The germline gives CDR1 KGHDR, CDR2 SFDVKD. Trimming cost V 4 bases and J 8 bases, with 8 bases left between them. The CDR3 is 12 residues long. CDR3 DNA sequence: TGTGCCACCAGTGACCGACAGGATGAGCAGTTCTTC. Translating gives CATSDRQDEQFF.